This T cell receptor (beta chain) originates from a study of shared clonotypes between healthy human individuals. Regarding the study as a whole: Between a few donors, naive CD4 clonotypes were shared at a level of roughly 5.5%. Larger richness was generally estimated for naive than memory subsets. In contrast to clonotypes shared by all four donors, non-shared clonotypes had lower generation probabilities.

The study ran the assay at deep level. Repertoires were generated with immunoSEQ multiplex PCR, while TCRdb's copy carries only in-frame clones and drops some. The table has about 1.1 million clones, 77% seen once. This clone was counted a few times. What it binds is unknown. The CDR3 extends over 14 amino acids. Germline values: CDR1 SGHRS, CDR2 YFSETQ. Trimming removed 0 bases at V and 8 bases at J, with 9 bases between. The clonotype comes from a man younger than 35 in good health. Some clones in this sample may be carry-over from other donors' samples. Sequences were obtained from memory CD4+ T cells from PBMCs. The subset: CD45RA-negative fraction. The chain links TRBV5-1 to TRBJ1-6; the D is unclear. The CDR3, as DNA: TGCGCCAGCAGCTTGGACGGGAAGGATTCACCCCTCCACTTT. Its protein product is CASSLDGKDSPLHF.